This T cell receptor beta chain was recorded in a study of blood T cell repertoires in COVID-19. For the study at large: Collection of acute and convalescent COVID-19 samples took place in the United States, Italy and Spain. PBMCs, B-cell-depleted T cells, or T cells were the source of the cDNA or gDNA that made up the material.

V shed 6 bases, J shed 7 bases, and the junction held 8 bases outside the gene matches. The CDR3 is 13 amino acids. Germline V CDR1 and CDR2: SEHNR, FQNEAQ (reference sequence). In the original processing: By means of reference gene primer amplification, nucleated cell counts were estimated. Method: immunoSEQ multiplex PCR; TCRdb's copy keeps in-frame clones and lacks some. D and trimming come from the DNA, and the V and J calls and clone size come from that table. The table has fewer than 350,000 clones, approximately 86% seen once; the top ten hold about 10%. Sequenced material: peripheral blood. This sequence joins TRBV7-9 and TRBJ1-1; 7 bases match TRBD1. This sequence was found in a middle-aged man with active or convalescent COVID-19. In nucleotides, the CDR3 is TGTGCCAGCAGACTAGAGGGGGCAAATGAAGCTTTCTTT. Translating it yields CASRLEGANEAFF.